This T cell receptor beta chain is drawn from a study of siplizumab effects on memory and regulatory T cells. Findings of the study overall: Roughly 80-97% of proliferating clones (CD4+ or CD8+) could not be assigned a naive or memory phenotype. Unstimulated subsets contained matches for only a minor fraction of alloreactive clones.

With regard to this clone: What it binds is unknown.

Per individual sample, around 9.1 x 10^4 TCR templates were assayed. This table comes from immunoSEQ multiplex PCR, and its TCRdb copy is limited to in-frame clones, with some not included. The table records 95,000 to 100,000 clones, around 90% of them present only once. This CDR3 is 18 amino acids long. V was clipped by 4 bases and J by 3 bases; unmatched bases: 15. Per germline, CDR1 SGHRS and CDR2 YFSETQ. The V and J genes are TRBV5-1 and TRBJ2-3, with TRBD1 matching 9 bases. The sequence was collected from a human donor in good health. The sample taken for sequencing was non-Treg CD4+ T cells sorted from blood. CDR3 residues: CASSAGTGRVGGTDTQYF. The CDR3 DNA reads TGCGCCAGCAGCGCCGGGACAGGGAGAGTTGGAGGGACAGATACGCAGTATTTT.